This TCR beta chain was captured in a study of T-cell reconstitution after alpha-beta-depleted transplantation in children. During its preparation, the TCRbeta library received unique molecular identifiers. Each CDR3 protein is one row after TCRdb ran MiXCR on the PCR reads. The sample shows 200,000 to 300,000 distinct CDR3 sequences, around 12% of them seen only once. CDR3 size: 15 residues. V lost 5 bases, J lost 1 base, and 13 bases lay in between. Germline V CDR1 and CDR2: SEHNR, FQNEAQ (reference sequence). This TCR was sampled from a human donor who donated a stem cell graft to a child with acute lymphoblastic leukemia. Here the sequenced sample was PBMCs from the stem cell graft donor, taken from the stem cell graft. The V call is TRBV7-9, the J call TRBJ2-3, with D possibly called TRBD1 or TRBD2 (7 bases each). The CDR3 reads CASSPGGARTDTQYF. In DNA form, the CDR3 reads TGTGCCAGCAGCCCAGGGGGGGCGCGCACAGATACGCAGTATTTT.